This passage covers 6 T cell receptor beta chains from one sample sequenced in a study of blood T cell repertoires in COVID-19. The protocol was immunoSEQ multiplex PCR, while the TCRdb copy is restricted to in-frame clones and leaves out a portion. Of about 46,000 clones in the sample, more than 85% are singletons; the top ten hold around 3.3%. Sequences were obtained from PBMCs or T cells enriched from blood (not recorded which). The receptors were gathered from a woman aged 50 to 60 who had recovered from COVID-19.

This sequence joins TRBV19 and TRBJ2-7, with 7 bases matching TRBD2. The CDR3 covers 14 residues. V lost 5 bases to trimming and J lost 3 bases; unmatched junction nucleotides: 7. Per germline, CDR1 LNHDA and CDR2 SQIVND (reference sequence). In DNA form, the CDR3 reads TGTGCCAGTAGTGTCGGGACTATTAACTACGAGCAGTACTTC. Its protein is CASSVGTINYEQYF. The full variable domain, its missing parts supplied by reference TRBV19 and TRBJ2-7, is DGGITQSPKYLFRKEGQNVTLSCEQNLNHDAMYWYRQDPGQGLRLIYYSQIVNDFQKGDIAEGYSVSREKKESFPLTVTSAQKNPTAFYLCASSVGTINYEQYFGPGTRLTVT.

This chain's CDR3 is CSATKGLGGTNEKLFF. CDR3 bases: TGCAGTGCAACTAAGGGGTTAGGTGGAACTAATGAAAAACTGTTTTTT. The chain recombines TRBV29-1 with TRBJ1-4, with a possible D match to TRBD1 (5 bases). The CDR3 extends over 16 amino acids. Germline V gives CDR1 SQVTM, CDR2 ANQGSEA. Combining the CDR3 with reference TRBV29-1 and TRBJ1-4 gives the whole variable domain SAVISQKPSRDICQRGTSLTIQCQVDSQVTMMFWYRQQPGQSLTLIATANQGSEATYESGFVIDKFPISRPNLTFSTLTVSNMSPEDSSIYLCSATKGLGGTNEKLFFGSGTQLSVL.

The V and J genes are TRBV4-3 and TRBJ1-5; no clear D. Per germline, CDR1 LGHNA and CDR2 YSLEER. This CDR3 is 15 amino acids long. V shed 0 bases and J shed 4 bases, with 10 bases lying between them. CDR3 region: CASSQERLFNQPQHF. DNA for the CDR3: TGCGCCAGCAGCCAAGAGAGACTATTTAATCAGCCCCAGCATTTT.

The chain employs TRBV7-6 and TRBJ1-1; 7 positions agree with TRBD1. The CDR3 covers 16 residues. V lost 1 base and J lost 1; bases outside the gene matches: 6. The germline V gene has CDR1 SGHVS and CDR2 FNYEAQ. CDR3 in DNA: TGTGCCAGCAGCTTAGGGACCGGGACAGCGAACACTGAAGCTTTCTTT. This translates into CASSLGTGTANTEAFF.

CDR3 sequence reads: CASSSDREAYEQYF. CDR3 nucleotides: TGTGCCAGCAGTTCGGACAGGGAGGCCTACGAGCAGTACTTC. The chain joins TRBV28 to TRBJ2-7, with 8 bases matching TRBD1. Germline CDR1 and CDR2: MDHEN and SYDVKM. The CDR3 consists of 14 residues. The trim removed 4 bases at V and 2 bases at J, leaving 4 bases unmatched.

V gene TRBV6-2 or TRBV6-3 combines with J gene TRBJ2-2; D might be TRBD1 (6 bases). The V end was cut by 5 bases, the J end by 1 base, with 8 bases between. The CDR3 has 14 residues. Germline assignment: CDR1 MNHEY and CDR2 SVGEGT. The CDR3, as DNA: TGTGCCAGCAGTGGGGGCGAGAACACCGGGGAGCTGTTTTTT. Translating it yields CASSGGENTGELFF.